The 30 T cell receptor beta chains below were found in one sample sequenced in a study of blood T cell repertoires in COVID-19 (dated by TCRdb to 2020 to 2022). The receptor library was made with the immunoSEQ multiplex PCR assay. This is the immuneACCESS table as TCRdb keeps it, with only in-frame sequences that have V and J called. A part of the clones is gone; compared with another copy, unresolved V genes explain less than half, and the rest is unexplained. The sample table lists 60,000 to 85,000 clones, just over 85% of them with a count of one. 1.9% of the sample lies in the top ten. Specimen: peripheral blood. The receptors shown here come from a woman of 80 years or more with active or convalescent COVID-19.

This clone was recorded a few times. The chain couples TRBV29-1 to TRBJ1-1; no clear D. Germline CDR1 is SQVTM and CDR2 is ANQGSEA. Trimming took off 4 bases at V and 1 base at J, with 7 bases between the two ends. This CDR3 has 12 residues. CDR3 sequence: CSVGQENTEAFF. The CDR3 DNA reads TGCAGCGTTGGCCAGGAGAACACTGAAGCTTTCTTT.

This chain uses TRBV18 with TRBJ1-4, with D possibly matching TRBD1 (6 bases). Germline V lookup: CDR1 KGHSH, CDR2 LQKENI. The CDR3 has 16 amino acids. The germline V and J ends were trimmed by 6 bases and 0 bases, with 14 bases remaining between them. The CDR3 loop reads CASSPTGPATNEKLFF. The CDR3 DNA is TGTGCCAGCTCTCCTACAGGGCCCGCAACTAATGAAAAACTGTTTTTT.

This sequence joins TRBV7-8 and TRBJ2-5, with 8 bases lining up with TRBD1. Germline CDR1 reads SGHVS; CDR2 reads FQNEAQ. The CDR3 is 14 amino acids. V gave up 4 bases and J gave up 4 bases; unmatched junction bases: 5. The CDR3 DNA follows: TGTGCCAGCAGCTCCCGGACAGGGTTAGAGACCCAGTACTTC. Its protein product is CASSSRTGLETQYF.

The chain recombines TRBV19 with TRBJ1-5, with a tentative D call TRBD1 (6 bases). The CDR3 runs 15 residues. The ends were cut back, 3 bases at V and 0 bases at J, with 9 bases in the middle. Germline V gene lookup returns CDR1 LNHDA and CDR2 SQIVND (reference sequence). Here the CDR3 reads CASSMRGYSNQPQHF. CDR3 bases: TGTGCCAGTAGTATGAGGGGGTATAGCAATCAGCCCCAGCATTTT.

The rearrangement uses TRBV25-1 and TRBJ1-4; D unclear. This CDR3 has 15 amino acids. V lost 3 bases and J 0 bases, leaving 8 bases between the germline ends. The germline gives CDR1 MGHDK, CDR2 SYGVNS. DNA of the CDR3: TGTGCCAGCAGTGAGTGGGCGACAACTAATGAAAAACTGTTTTTT. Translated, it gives CASSEWATTNEKLFF.

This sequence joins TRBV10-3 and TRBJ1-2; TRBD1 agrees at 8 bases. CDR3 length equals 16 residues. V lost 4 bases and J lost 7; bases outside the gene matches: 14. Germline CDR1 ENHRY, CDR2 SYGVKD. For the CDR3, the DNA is TGTGCCATCAGTGCAAGGGGGACAGGCCCACCTAGTGGCTACACCTTC. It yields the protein CAISARGTGPPSGYTF.

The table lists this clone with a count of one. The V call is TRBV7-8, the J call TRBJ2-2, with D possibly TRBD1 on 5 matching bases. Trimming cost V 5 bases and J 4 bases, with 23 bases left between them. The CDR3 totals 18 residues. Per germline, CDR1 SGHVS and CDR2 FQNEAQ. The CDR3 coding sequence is TGTGCCAGCAGCCGATCTTCCACGAATGGACATACCACCGGGGAGCTGTTTTTT. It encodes CASSRSSTNGHTTGELFF. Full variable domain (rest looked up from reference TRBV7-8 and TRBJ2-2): GAGVSQSPRYKVAKRGQDVALRCDPISGHVSLFWYQQALGQGPEFLTYFQNEAQLDKSGLPSDRFFAERPEGSVSTLKIQRTQQEDSAVYLCASSRSSTNGHTTGELFFGEGSRLTVL.

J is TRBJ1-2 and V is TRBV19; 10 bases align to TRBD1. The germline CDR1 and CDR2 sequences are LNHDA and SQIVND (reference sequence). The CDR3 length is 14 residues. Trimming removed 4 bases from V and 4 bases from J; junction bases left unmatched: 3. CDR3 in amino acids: CASSTRTGGYGYTF. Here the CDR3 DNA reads TGTGCCAGTAGTACGAGGACAGGGGGCTATGGCTACACCTTC.

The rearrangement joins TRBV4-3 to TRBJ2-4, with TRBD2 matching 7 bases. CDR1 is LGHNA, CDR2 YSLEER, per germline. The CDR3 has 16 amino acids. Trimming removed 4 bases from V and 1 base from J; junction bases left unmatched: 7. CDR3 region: CASSRIGGSAKNIQYF. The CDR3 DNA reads TGCGCCAGCAGCCGTATCGGGGGGAGTGCCAAAAACATTCAGTACTTC.

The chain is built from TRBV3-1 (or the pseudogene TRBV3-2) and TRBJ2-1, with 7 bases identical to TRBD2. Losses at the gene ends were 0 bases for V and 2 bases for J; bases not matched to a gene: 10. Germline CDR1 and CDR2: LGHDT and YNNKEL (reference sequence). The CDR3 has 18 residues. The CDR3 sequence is CASSQDPPRLAAYNEQFF. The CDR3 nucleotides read TGTGCCAGCAGCCAAGATCCCCCCCGACTAGCAGCCTACAATGAGCAGTTCTTC.

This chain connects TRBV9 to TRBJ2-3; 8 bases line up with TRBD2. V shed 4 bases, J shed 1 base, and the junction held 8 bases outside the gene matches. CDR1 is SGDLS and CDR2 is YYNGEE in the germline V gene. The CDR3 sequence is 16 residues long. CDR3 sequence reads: CASSPVPAGGTDTQYF. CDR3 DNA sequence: TGTGCCAGCAGCCCGGTCCCAGCGGGGGGCACAGATACGCAGTATTTT.

In nucleotides, the CDR3 is TGTGCCAGCAGCCCTAGCGGGGGGCCGAACACCGGGGAGCTGTTTTTT. It encodes CASSPSGGPNTGELFF. The gene calls are TRBV7-7 and TRBJ2-2; 11 bases align to TRBD2. Germline V gene data show CDR1 as SSHAT and CDR2 as FNYEAQ (reference sequence). CDR3 length: 16 amino acids. Trimming removed 5 bases from V and 0 bases from J; junction bases left unmatched: 2.

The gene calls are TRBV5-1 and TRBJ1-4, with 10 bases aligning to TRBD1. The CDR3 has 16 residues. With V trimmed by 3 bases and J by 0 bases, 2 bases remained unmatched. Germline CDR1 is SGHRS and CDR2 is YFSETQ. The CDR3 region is CASSSGQGATNEKLFF. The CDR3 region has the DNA TGCGCCAGCAGCTCCGGACAGGGGGCAACTAATGAAAAACTGTTTTTT.

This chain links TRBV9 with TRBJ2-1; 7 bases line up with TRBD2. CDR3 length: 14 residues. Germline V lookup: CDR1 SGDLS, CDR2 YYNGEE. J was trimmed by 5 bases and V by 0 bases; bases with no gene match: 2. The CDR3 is CASSVEGTNNEQFF. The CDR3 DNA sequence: TGTGCCAGCAGCGTAGAAGGGACTAACAATGAGCAGTTCTTC.

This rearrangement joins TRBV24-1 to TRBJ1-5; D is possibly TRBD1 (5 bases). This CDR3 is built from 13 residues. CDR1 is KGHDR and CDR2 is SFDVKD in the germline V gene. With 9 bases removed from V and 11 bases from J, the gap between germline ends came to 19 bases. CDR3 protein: CATGARGDGAQHF. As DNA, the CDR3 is TGTGCCACCGGGGCCCGCGGCGATGGGGCCCAGCATTTT.

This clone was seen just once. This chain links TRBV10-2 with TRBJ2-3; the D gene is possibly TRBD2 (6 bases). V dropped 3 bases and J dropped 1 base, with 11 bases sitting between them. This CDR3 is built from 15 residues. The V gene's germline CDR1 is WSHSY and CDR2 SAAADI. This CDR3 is CASSDRDSRTDTQYF. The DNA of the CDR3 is TGCGCCAGCAGTGACCGGGACTCCCGCACAGATACGCAGTATTTT.

CDR3 sequence (DNA): TGTGCCAGCAGCTCCCGACAGGGAGGAAATGAAAAACTGTTTTTT. It encodes CASSSRQGGNEKLFF. This chain connects TRBV11-3 to TRBJ1-4; TRBD1 matches at 7 bases. The CDR3 totals 15 residues. V lost 4 bases, J lost 5 bases, and 7 bases stayed unmatched. Germline-derived CDR1 and CDR2 are SGHNT and YENEEA.

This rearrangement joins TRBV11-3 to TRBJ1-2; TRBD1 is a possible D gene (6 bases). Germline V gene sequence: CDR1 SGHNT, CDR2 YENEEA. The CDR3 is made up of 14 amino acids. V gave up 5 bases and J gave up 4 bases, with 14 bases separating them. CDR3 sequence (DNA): TGTGCCAGCAGCCAAGGGGGGGACCTCTATGGCTACACCTTC. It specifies CASSQGGDLYGYTF.

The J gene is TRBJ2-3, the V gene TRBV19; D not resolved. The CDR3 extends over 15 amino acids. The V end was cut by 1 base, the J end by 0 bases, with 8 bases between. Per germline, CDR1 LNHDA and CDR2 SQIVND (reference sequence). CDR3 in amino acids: CASSIGGSSTDTQYF. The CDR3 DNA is TGTGCCAGTAGTATAGGCGGTAGCAGCACAGATACGCAGTATTTT.

CDR3 protein: CASSPDRGRNEKLFF. The DNA for the CDR3 is TGTGCCAGCAGCCCAGACAGGGGACGAAATGAAAAACTGTTTTTT. The chain joins TRBV11-2 to TRBJ1-4, with TRBD1 matching 8 bases. V was clipped by 5 bases and J by 5 bases; unmatched bases: 7. There are 15 residues in the CDR3. Looked up from germline, CDR1 is SGHAT and CDR2 is FQNNGV. The variable domain in full, with the rest retrieved from reference TRBV11-2 and TRBJ1-4, is EAGVAQSPRYKIIEKRQSVAFWCNPISGHATLYWYQQILGQGPKLLIQFQNNGVVDDSQLPKDRFSAERLKGVDSTLKIQPAKLEDSAVYLCASSPDRGRNEKLFFGSGTQLSVL.

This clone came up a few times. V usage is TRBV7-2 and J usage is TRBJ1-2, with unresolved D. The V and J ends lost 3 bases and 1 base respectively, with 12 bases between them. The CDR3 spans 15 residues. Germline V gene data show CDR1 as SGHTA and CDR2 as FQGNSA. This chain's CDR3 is CASSFRPEGNYGYTF. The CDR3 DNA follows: TGTGCCAGCAGCTTTCGTCCGGAGGGTAACTATGGCTACACCTTC.

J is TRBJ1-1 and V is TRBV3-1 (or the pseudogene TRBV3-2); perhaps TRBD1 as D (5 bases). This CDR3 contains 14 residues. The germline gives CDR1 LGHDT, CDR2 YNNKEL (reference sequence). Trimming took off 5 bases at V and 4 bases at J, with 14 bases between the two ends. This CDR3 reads CASSYGTRGTEAFF. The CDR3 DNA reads TGTGCCAGCAGCTACGGGACGCGGGGCACTGAAGCTTTCTTT.

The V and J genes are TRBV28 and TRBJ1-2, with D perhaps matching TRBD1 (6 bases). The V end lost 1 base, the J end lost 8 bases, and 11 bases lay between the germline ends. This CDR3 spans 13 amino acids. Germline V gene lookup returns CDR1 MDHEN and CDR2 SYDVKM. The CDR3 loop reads CASSLLDRGGYTF. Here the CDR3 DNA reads TGTGCCAGCAGTTTATTGGACAGAGGGGGCTACACCTTC.

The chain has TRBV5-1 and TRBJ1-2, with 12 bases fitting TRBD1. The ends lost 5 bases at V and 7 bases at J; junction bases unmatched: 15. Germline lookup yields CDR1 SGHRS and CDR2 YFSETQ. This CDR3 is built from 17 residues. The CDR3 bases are TGCGCCAGCAGGGAGGATTACCGGGACAGGGGGCGCAGTGGCTACACCTTC. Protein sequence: CASREDYRDRGRSGYTF.

CDR3 sequence (DNA): TGTGCCAGCAGCTTAGCGGGGGCTTACAATGAGCAGTTCTTC. Translated: CASSLAGAYNEQFF. J is TRBJ2-1 and V is TRBV7-7; D is perhaps TRBD1 (6 bases). The CDR3 loop spans 14 amino acids. The germline CDR1 and CDR2 sequences are SSHAT and FNYEAQ (reference sequence). V was shortened by 0 bases and J by 4 bases, with 7 bases between the two germline ends.

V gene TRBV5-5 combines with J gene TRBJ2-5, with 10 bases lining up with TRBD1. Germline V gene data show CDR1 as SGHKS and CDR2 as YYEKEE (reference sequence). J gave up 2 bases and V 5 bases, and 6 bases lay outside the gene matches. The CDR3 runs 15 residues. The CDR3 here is CASRLRDRGQETQYF. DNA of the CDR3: TGTGCCAGCAGACTCCGGGACAGGGGACAAGAGACCCAGTACTTC. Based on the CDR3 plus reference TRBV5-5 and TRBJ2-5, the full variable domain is DAGVTQSPTHLIKTRGQQVTLRCSPISGHKSVSWYQQVLGQGPQFIFQYYEKEERGRGNFPDRFSARQFPNYSSELNVNALLLGDSALYLCASRLRDRGQETQYFGPGTRLLVL.

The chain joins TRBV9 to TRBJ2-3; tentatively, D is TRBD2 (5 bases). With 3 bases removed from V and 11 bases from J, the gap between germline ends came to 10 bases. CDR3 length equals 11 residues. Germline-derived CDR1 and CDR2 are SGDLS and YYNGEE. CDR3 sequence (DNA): TGTGCCAGCAGCGCGGGTCGGGGGCAGTATTTT. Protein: CASSAGRGQYF.

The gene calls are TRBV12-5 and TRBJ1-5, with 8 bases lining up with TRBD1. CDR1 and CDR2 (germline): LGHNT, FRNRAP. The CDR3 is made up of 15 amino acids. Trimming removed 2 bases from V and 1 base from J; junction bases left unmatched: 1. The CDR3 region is CASGLRTGSNQPQHF. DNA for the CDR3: TGTGCTAGTGGTTTGCGGACAGGGAGCAATCAGCCCCAGCATTTT. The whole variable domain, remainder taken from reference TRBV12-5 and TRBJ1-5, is DARVTQTPRHKVTEMGQEVTMRCQPILGHNTVFWYRQTMMQGLELLAYFRNRAPLDDSGMPKDRFSAEMPDATLATLKIQPSEPRDSAVYFCASGLRTGSNQPQHFGDGTRLSIL.

This chain's CDR3 is CASSVRDRAFYGYTF. In DNA, the CDR3 is TGTGCCAGCAGCGTCCGGGACAGGGCCTTCTATGGCTACACCTTC. V gene TRBV3-1 (or the pseudogene TRBV3-2) combines with J gene TRBJ1-2; 9 positions agree with TRBD1. Per the germline V gene, CDR1 is LGHDT and CDR2 is YNNKEL (reference sequence). The CDR3 is made up of 15 amino acids. J was trimmed by 4 bases and V by 5 bases; bases with no gene match: 8.

CDR3 sequence reads: CASSPGGQGAIDTQYF. CDR3 coding DNA: TGCGCCAGCAGCCCTGGGGGCCAGGGGGCGATAGATACGCAGTATTTT. V and J are TRBV5-1 and TRBJ2-3; 8 bases match TRBD1. V lost 4 bases to trimming and J lost 5 bases; unmatched junction nucleotides: 12. From germline, CDR1 is SGHRS and CDR2 YFSETQ. CDR3 length: 16 residues.